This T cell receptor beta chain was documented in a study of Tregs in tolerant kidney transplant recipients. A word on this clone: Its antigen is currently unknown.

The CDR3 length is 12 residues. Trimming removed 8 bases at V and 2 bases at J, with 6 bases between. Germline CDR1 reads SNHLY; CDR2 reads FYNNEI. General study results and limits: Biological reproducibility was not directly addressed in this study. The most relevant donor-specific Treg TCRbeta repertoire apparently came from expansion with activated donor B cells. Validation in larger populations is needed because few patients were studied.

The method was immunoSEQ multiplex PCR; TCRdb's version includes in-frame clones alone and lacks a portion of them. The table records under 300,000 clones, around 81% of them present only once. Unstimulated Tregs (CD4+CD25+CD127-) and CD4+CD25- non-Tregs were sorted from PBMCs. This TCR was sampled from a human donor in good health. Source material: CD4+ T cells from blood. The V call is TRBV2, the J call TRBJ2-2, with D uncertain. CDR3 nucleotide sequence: TGTGCCAGCGGTATCAACACCGGGGAGCTGTTTTTT. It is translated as CASGINTGELFF.